The 17 T cell receptor beta chains reported below all come from one sample, sequenced in a study of regulatory T cells in long-lasting Graves disease. Sample time point: newly diagnosed GD, antithyroid drugs for less than 3 months. PBMC RNA served as the TCR library source. Libraries of TCR beta came from iRepertoire HTBI primers plus Arm-PCR of CDR3 regions. TCRdb fed the multiplex PCR reads into MiXCR, producing one record per CDR3 protein. This table has about 500,000 distinct CDR3 sequences, around 16% appearing once. The same sample was also studied in work on T cells in Graves' hyperthyroidism and ophthalmopathy.

The sample here was peripheral blood mononuclear cells (PBMCs), taken at new diagnosis, from a patient treated with antithyroid drugs. The source is a man aged 35-49 years with Graves disease.

The chain uses TRBV6-5 and TRBJ1-5; D is unresolved. With 0 bases removed from V and 4 bases from J, the gap between germline ends came to 7 bases. CDR1 is MNHEY and CDR2 is SVGAGI in the germline V gene. The CDR3 totals 14 residues. The CDR3, as DNA: TGTGCCAGCAGTTACTCATTGGGAAATCAGCCCCAGCATTTT. Its protein is CASSYSLGNQPQHF.

This clonotype showed up many times. The rearrangement uses TRBV30 and TRBJ2-5; possible D gene TRBD2, 6 bases. The germline V and J ends were trimmed by 8 bases and 4 bases, with 11 bases remaining between them. Germline V gene sequence: CDR1 GTSNPN, CDR2 SVGIG (reference sequence). CDR3 length: 11 amino acids. CDR3 residues: CAGGAGETQYF. The CDR3 bases are TGTGCCGGAGGAGCGGGAGAGACCCAGTACTTC.

This clonotype was observed many times. CDR3 sequence reads: CASSLAPTGSYNEQFF. The CDR3 DNA reads as TGCGCCAGCAGCTTGGCCCCCACCGGTTCCTACAATGAGCAGTTCTTC. The V and J genes are TRBV5-1 and TRBJ2-1, with D unclear. Germline V gives CDR1 SGHRS, CDR2 YFSETQ. This CDR3 has 16 residues. Trimming removed 0 bases at V and 1 base at J, with 11 bases between.

This clonotype was picked up many times. The chain links TRBV12-3 or TRBV12-4 to TRBJ2-1, with TRBD2 matching over 11 bases. The CDR3 is 15 amino acids. With 6 bases clipped from V and 4 bases from J, the junction kept 5 bases outside the gene matches. The CDR3 is CASRGTSGPYNEQFF. Here the CDR3 DNA reads TGTGCCAGCAGGGGGACTAGCGGCCCTTACAATGAGCAGTTCTTC.

V is TRBV7-2 and J is TRBJ2-3; D is perhaps TRBD2 (6 bases). V was pared by 5 bases and J by 0 bases, with 15 bases between. The CDR3 sequence is 16 residues long. CDR1 and CDR2 (germline): SGHTA, FQGNSA. The CDR3 region is CTSSDGGRGSTDTQYF. As DNA, the CDR3 is TGTACCAGCAGCGACGGGGGTCGAGGGAGCACAGATACGCAGTATTTT. Full variable domain (missing parts from reference TRBV7-2 and TRBJ2-3): GAGVSQSPSNKVTEKGKDVELRCDPISGHTALYWYRQSLGQGLEFLIYFQGNSAPDKSGLPSDRFSAERTGGSVSTLTIQRTQQEDSAVYLCTSSDGGRGSTDTQYFGPGTRLTVL.

In this sample, this clonotype turned up a few times. J is TRBJ2-4 and V is TRBV30; D is tentatively TRBD1 or TRBD2 (5 bases each). CDR3 size: 17 residues. The V end was cut by 2 bases, the J end by 1 base, with 18 bases between. Germline lookup yields CDR1 GTSNPN and CDR2 SVGIG (reference sequence). CDR3 coding DNA: TGTGCCTGGAGTACGACGGACATCTGGGGGGCCAAAAACATTCAGTACTTC. It translates to CAWSTTDIWGAKNIQYF.

This clonotype turned up a few times. The genes are TRBV19 and TRBJ2-5, with 10 bases fitting TRBD2. This CDR3 is 16 amino acids long. CDR1 is LNHDA and CDR2 is SQIVND in the germline V gene (reference sequence). The trim removed 4 bases at V and 3 bases at J, leaving 8 bases unmatched. Here the CDR3 DNA reads TGTGCCAGTAGTACGGGCAGCGGGAGGGAGAAAGAGACCCAGTACTTC. It yields the protein CASSTGSGREKETQYF.

This clonotype was recorded many times. The rearrangement uses TRBV28 and TRBJ1-1; 11 bases are a match to TRBD1. After removal of 0 bases from V and 4 bases from J, the junction contained 1 base not matched to a gene. This CDR3 region has 15 residues. Germline V lookup: CDR1 MDHEN, CDR2 SYDVKM. CDR3 amino acids: CASSLWGTGGTEAFF. CDR3 coding DNA: TGTGCCAGCAGTTTATGGGGGACAGGGGGCACTGAAGCTTTCTTT. Supplemented by reference TRBV28 and TRBJ1-1, the full variable domain reads DVKVTQSSRYLVKRTGEKVFLECVQDMDHENMFWYRQDPGLGLRLIYFSYDVKMKEKGDIPEGYSVSREKKERFSLILESASTNQTSMYLCASSLWGTGGTEAFFGQGTRLTVV.

The rearrangement links TRBV19 to TRBJ2-1, with 8 bases lining up with TRBD2. The CDR3 has 16 amino acids. V shed 4 bases and J 6 bases; nucleotides not matched to a gene: 11. The germline V gene encodes CDR1 LNHDA and CDR2 SQIVND (reference sequence). The CDR3 DNA sequence: TGTGCCAGTAGTACCCCGGGGGGGTTGATGGTCAATGAGCAGTTCTTC. This codes for CASSTPGGLMVNEQFF. Full variable domain (missing parts from reference TRBV19 and TRBJ2-1): DGGITQSPKYLFRKEGQNVTLSCEQNLNHDAMYWYRQDPGQGLRLIYYSQIVNDFQKGDIAEGYSVSREKKESFPLTVTSAQKNPTAFYLCASSTPGGLMVNEQFFGPGTRLTVL.

This clonotype appeared many times. This chain joins TRBV20-1 and TRBJ2-5; 10 positions agree with TRBD2. This CDR3 has 17 residues. With V trimmed by 0 bases and J by 4 bases, 11 bases remained unmatched. Germline-derived CDR1 and CDR2 are DFQATT and SNEGSKA (reference sequence). The CDR3 reads CSARDWGLAPRGETQYF. In DNA, the CDR3 is TGCAGTGCTAGAGATTGGGGACTAGCGCCCAGGGGAGAGACCCAGTACTTC.

V is TRBV7-9 and J is TRBJ1-1; D is undetermined. CDR1 is SEHNR, CDR2 FQNEAQ, per germline (reference sequence). The CDR3 extends over 16 amino acids. V shed 7 bases and J shed 6 bases, with 24 bases lying between them. The CDR3 DNA reads TGTGCCAGCACAAAACTTGGGCAAAGAGAACTTTCTGAAGCTTTCTTT. Translating it yields CASTKLGQRELSEAFF. Full variable domain (rest looked up from reference TRBV7-9 and TRBJ1-1): DTGVSQNPRHKITKRGQNVTFRCDPISEHNRLYWYRQTLGQGPEFLTYFQNEAQLEKSRLLSDRFSAERPKGSFSTLEIQRTEQGDSAMYLCASTKLGQRELSEAFFGQGTRLTVV.

This clonotype has a count of ten or more. This chain uses TRBV11-2 with TRBJ2-2; D gene uncertain. V dropped 5 bases and J dropped 9 bases, with 7 bases sitting between them. CDR3 length equals 11 residues. Germline CDR1 is SGHAT and CDR2 is FQNNGV. The CDR3 here is CASSRSRELFF. The CDR3 region has the DNA TGTGCCAGCAGCCGATCGAGGGAGCTGTTTTTT. Full variable domain (missing parts from reference TRBV11-2 and TRBJ2-2): EAGVAQSPRYKIIEKRQSVAFWCNPISGHATLYWYQQILGQGPKLLIQFQNNGVVDDSQLPKDRFSAERLKGVDSTLKIQPAKLEDSAVYLCASSRSRELFFGEGSRLTVL.

There are many counts of this clonotype. The J gene is TRBJ1-2, the V gene TRBV6-4; TRBD1 matches 7 bases. This CDR3 spans 13 amino acids. Trimming removed 5 bases from V and 8 bases from J; junction bases left unmatched: 8. Germline loops: CDR1 MRHNA, CDR2 SNTAGT. CDR3 nucleotide sequence: TGTGCCAGCAGTAAGGACAGGTTGGGAGGCTACACCTTC. This codes for CASSKDRLGGYTF.

V and J are TRBV20-1 and TRBJ1-6; TRBD1 might be the D (6 bases). From germline, CDR1 is DFQATT and CDR2 SNEGSKA (reference sequence). Trimming removed 6 bases from V and 10 bases from J, with 13 bases in between. The CDR3 extends over 12 amino acids. CDR3 bases: TGCAGTGCCCCGGGGGCTTCCTCACCCCTCCACTTT. Translation: CSAPGASSPLHF.

The chain has TRBV19 and TRBJ2-3; 7 bases map to TRBD1. V dropped 9 bases and J dropped 0; count of bases not matched to a gene: 3. The CDR3 runs to 13 residues. Germline V gene lookup returns CDR1 LNHDA and CDR2 SQIVND (reference sequence). The CDR3: CASGQASTDTQYF. The CDR3 DNA reads TGTGCCAGCGGACAGGCGAGCACAGATACGCAGTATTTT.

The chain employs TRBV7-2 and TRBJ1-5, with D perhaps matching TRBD1 (5 bases). V lost 1 base and J 1 base, leaving 11 bases between the germline ends. The germline V gene encodes CDR1 SGHTA and CDR2 FQGNSA. There are 16 residues in the CDR3. Written as DNA, the CDR3 is TGTGCCAGCAGCTTAGTGGCCGAGGGGAGCAATCAGCCCCAGCATTTT. It translates to CASSLVAEGSNQPQHF.

The genes are TRBV6-2 or TRBV6-3 and TRBJ2-3; weak D call: TRBD1 (6 bases). The CDR3 length is 14 residues. Germline CDR1 is MNHEY and CDR2 is SVGEGT. With 6 bases removed from V and 7 bases from J, the gap between germline ends came to 17 bases. CDR3 protein: CASRDAGQGYTQYF. CDR3 in DNA: TGTGCCAGCAGGGACGCAGGCCAGGGGTATACGCAGTATTTT.